Listed below are T cell receptor beta chains from one sample, sequenced in a study of blood T cell repertoires in COVID-19. Measured with immunoSEQ multiplex PCR; TCRdb has only the in-frame clones, and not every one. The sample has more than 300,000 clones; approximately 89% are singletons. The sequencing sample was made of PBMCs or T cells enriched from blood (not recorded which). The receptors were sampled from a middle-aged man in a cohort exposed to, infected with or recovered from COVID-19 (not recorded which). Both conserved end residues are part of each CDR3. The D gene is left open where the match is weak. Size values are once, few and many counts, or a class for expanded clones, and some rows have none.

D	length	size	V	J	DNA	CDR3
TRBD2	15	NA	TRBV7-8	TRBJ2-1	TGTGCCAGCAGCTTAGATAGCGGGAGGATTAATGAGCAGTTCTTC	CASSLDSGRINEQFF
NA	15	NA	TRBV11-3	TRBJ1-5	TGTGCCAGCAGCTTAGTACACATGAGCAATCAGCCCCAGCATTTT	CASSLVHMSNQPQHF
NA	15	NA	TRBV14	TRBJ1-5	TGTGCCAGCAGCCAAGAGGGAAAGGGGTATCAGCCCCAGCATTTT	CASSQEGKGYQPQHF
TRBD1	15	few	TRBV6-5	TRBJ1-5	TGTGCCAGCAGTAATCCGGGACAGGGGGATCAGCCCCAGCATTTT	CASSNPGQGDQPQHF
TRBD2	18	NA	TRBV27	TRBJ2-1	TGTGCCAGCAGTTTATCCTGGACTAGCGGAGTCTCCTACAATGAGCAGTTCTTC	CASSLSWTSGVSYNEQFF
TRBD1	13	NA	TRBV28	TRBJ2-5	TGTGCCAGCAGTCAGACAGGGTTAGAGACCCAGTACTTC	CASSQTGLETQYF
NA	12	NA	TRBV2	TRBJ2-7	TGTGCCAGCCGTACAGGGATCTACGAGCAGTACTTC	CASRTGIYEQYF
TRBD1	17	NA	TRBV9	TRBJ1-2	TGTGCCAGCAGCACGGGGACAGGGAGGATTGGAGCTATTGGCTACACCTTC	CASSTGTGRIGAIGYTF
TRBD2	15	NA	TRBV19	TRBJ2-1	TGTGCCAGTAGTATGGGCGGGAGTATGGGCAATGAGCAGTTCTTC	CASSMGGSMGNEQFF
NA	13	NA	TRBV6-1	TRBJ1-3	TGTGCCAGCAGTGAGGGCAGGGGTAACACCATATATTTT	CASSEGRGNTIYF
TRBD1	14	NA	TRBV5-6	TRBJ2-1	TGTGCCAGCAGCGTCGGGACAGGGGACAATGAGCAGTTCTTC	CASSVGTGDNEQFF
NA	14	few	TRBV10-2	TRBJ1-1	TGCGCCAGCAGTGGCGGGGGACGAGTCGGTGAAGCTTTCTTT	CASSGGGRVGEAFF
NA	15	NA	TRBV5-1	TRBJ2-5	TGCGCCAGCAGCGCTCACGAGGGGGTACAAGAGACCCAGTACTTC	CASSAHEGVQETQYF
NA	18	few	TRBV7-2	TRBJ2-7	TGTGCCAGCAGCTTAAATTTGGGCAGGGGCAAGGGGTCCTACGAGCAGTACTTC	CASSLNLGRGKGSYEQYF
TRBD1	16	NA	TRBV28	TRBJ2-1	TGTGCCAGCAGTTTGGTCGGGACAGGGTCTTACAATGAGCAGTTCTTC	CASSLVGTGSYNEQFF
NA	16	NA	TRBV2	TRBJ1-3	TGTGCCAGCAGTAGGGGACAACCAGACTCTGGAAACACCATATATTTT	CASSRGQPDSGNTIYF
NA	12	few	TRBV6-1	TRBJ1-5	TGTGCCAGCAGTGAGCAGGGATGGCCCCAGCATTTT	CASSEQGWPQHF
NA	14	NA	TRBV6-4	TRBJ1-1	TGTGCCAGCAGTGTCGAACAGGGTAGGGGTGAAGCTTTCTTT	CASSVEQGRGEAFF
TRBD2	18	NA	TRBV11-2	TRBJ2-7	TGTGCCAGCAGTTCCGACAGGATCCGGACTAGCGGAAACTACGAGCAGTACTTC	CASSSDRIRTSGNYEQYF
NA	15	NA	TRBV11-2	TRBJ1-6	TGTGCCAGCAGCTTAGCACTCCTCAATAATTCACCCCTCCACTTT	CASSLALLNNSPLHF
NA	13	NA	TRBV29-1	TRBJ1-5	TGCAGCGTTGCTCAGGGTAGGTTTCAGCCCCAGCATTTT	CSVAQGRFQPQHF
NA	15	NA	TRBV2	TRBJ1-6	TGTGCCAGCAGTGAAGCGCCAGGGGTTAATTCACCCCTCCACTTT	CASSEAPGVNSPLHF
TRBD1	16	NA	TRBV7-9	TRBJ2-7	TGTGCCAGCAGCTTATACGGTCAGGGGGCCGGGTACGAGCAGTACTTC	CASSLYGQGAGYEQYF
TRBD1	15	NA	TRBV2	TRBJ1-4	TGTGCCAGCAGTTTTGACAGGGGATCAAATGAAAAACTGTTTTTT	CASSFDRGSNEKLFF
TRBD2	12	once	TRBV14	TRBJ2-3	TGTGCCAGCAGCCCCCTAGCGGGAGGGCAGTATTTT	CASSPLAGGQYF
TRBD2	17	NA	TRBV10-2	TRBJ2-7	TGCGCCAGCAGTGAGACTAGCGGGAGGGCCAAAGAATACGAGCAGTACTTC	CASSETSGRAKEYEQYF
NA	15	NA	TRBV3-1/TRBV3-2	TRBJ1-4	TGTGCCAGCAGCCCGACCCTAACGAGGAATGAAAAACTGTTTTTT	CASSPTLTRNEKLFF
NA	12	NA	TRBV28	TRBJ2-5	TGTGCCACCCAAACTATGGAAGAGACCCAGTACTTC	CATQTMEETQYF
NA	16	NA	TRBV3-1/TRBV3-2	TRBJ2-7	TGTGCCAGCAGCGACGACGGCGGCGTCATCTCCTACGAGCAGTACTTC	CASSDDGGVISYEQYF
TRBD2	15	NA	TRBV18	TRBJ2-7	TGTGCCAGCTCACCACCGGGACTAGGGTCTTACGAGCAGTACTTC	CASSPPGLGSYEQYF
TRBD1	15	NA	TRBV4-1	TRBJ2-1	TGCGCCAGCAGCCAAGGGGACAGGGGCTACAATGAGCAGTTCTTC	CASSQGDRGYNEQFF
NA	15	NA	TRBV5-1	TRBJ1-5	TGCGCCAGCAGCCTCCAGGCAGGGAGCAATCAGCCCCAGCATTTT	CASSLQAGSNQPQHF
TRBD2	16	NA	TRBV10-2	TRBJ2-7	TGCGCCAGCAGTGAGCTGTCTAGCGGGAGCTCCTACGAGCAGTACTTC	CASSELSSGSSYEQYF
TRBD1	14	NA	TRBV28	TRBJ1-4	TGTGCCAGCAAACTACAGGGGGCTTATGAAAAACTGTTTTTT	CASKLQGAYEKLFF
NA	14	NA	TRBV28	TRBJ1-5	TGTGCCAGCAGACCCGGGACAAACAATCAGCCCCAGCATTTT	CASRPGTNNQPQHF
NA	13	medium-sized	TRBV5-5	TRBJ1-2	TGTGCCAGCAGCTTCGGGGTGGGTGGTGGCTACACCTTC	CASSFGVGGGYTF
NA	19	NA	TRBV3-1/TRBV3-2	TRBJ2-1	TGTGCCAGCAGCCAAGTGCCTCTAGTTTCGAAGAGCTCCTACAATGAGCAGTTCTTC	CASSQVPLVSKSSYNEQFF
TRBD2	17	once	TRBV7-9	TRBJ2-3	TGTGCCAGCAGCTTAGCGGGAGGGCCCCTAATCACAGATACGCAGTATTTT	CASSLAGGPLITDTQYF
NA	15	NA	TRBV28	TRBJ2-2	TGTGCCAGCAGTTTACCGCTAGCGAACACCGGGGAGCTGTTTTTT	CASSLPLANTGELFF
TRBD1	14	NA	TRBV7-9	TRBJ2-2	TGTGCCAGCAGCCGGACAGGGGGAGCCGGGGAGCTGTTTTTT	CASSRTGGAGELFF
NA	17	NA	TRBV4-2	TRBJ1-5	TGTGCCAGCAGCCAAGAGCTCGGCAGAGGATCGAATCAGCCCCAGCATTTT	CASSQELGRGSNQPQHF
NA	14	once	TRBV5-1	TRBJ2-7	TGCGCCAGCAGCTCCGCTAGCGATGCGTACGAGCAGTACTTC	CASSSASDAYEQYF
NA	19	NA	TRBV21-1	TRBJ1-5	TGTGCCAGCAGCAAAGCGGGTACGACAGCAAACTATAGCAATCAGCCCCAGCATTTT	CASSKAGTTANYSNQPQHF
TRBD1	14	NA	TRBV5-1	TRBJ1-4	TGCGCCAGCAGCGAGGGGACAGTTAATGAAAAACTGTTTTTT	CASSEGTVNEKLFF
TRBD1	13	NA	TRBV7-2	TRBJ1-2	TGTGCCAGCAGCCCCGGACAGGTATACGGCTACACCTTC	CASSPGQVYGYTF
TRBD2	14	NA	TRBV6-5	TRBJ2-3	TGTGCCAGCGGGACTAGCGGGCAAGGGGATACGCAGTATTTT	CASGTSGQGDTQYF
NA	17	NA	TRBV7-9	TRBJ1-2	TGTGCCAGCAGCTTAGCGTGGACAGTCGGGTCGTCCTATGGCTACACCTTC	CASSLAWTVGSSYGYTF
TRBD1	15	NA	TRBV3-1/TRBV3-2	TRBJ2-1	TGTGCCAGCAGCCACCGACAGGGGGTTACCAATGAGCAGTTCTTC	CASSHRQGVTNEQFF
NA	15	NA	TRBV7-2	TRBJ1-2	TGTGCCAGCAGCTTAGGAACACCTCCATCATATCGCTACACCTTC	CASSLGTPPSYRYTF
TRBD1	14	NA	TRBV7-9	TRBJ2-7	TGTGCCAGCAGCTTGGGACAGGGCTTCCACGAGCAGTACTTC	CASSLGQGFHEQYF
TRBD2	15	few	TRBV27	TRBJ2-5	TGTGCCAGCAGTTCCCTCGGAGCGGGGGGCGAGACCCAGTACTTC	CASSSLGAGGETQYF
TRBD1	13	NA	TRBV20-1	TRBJ1-4	TGCAGTGCTAGTGAGACAGGGGATGGGAGACTGTTTTTT	CSASETGDGRLFF
TRBD1	19	NA	TRBV11-2	TRBJ2-3	TGTGCCAGCAGCTTACGCGCAGGGGGTTTGCTAGTTCACACAGATACGCAGTATTTT	CASSLRAGGLLVHTDTQYF
TRBD2	16	once	TRBV11-3	TRBJ2-3	TGTGCCAGCAGCTCACGACTAGCGGGAGATAAAGATACGCAGTATTTT	CASSSRLAGDKDTQYF
NA	14	NA	TRBV30	TRBJ2-7	TGTGCCTGGAGACCGGGACTGGATCCTTACGAGCAGTACTTC	CAWRPGLDPYEQYF